The clone carrying this TCR beta chain was seen at least ten times. Its antigen is unidentified. Amplification of TCR alpha and beta CDR3 regions from RNA used iRepertoire nested multiplex PCR. TCRdb ran MiXCR on the multiplex PCR reads and lists one entry per CDR3 protein. The repertoire holds tens of thousands of distinct CDR3 sequences, with 20% to 25% as singletons. This entry belongs to a study of glioma-infiltrating T cells. Study-level points and caveats: Very few CDR3 sequences were shared between tissue and blood. Gliomas, especially low-grade, showed above-expected tissue-blood divergence; non-neoplastic patients showed below.

The source of this sequence is a human donor with low-grade glioma or glioblastoma, undergoing nonglioma brain surgery, or in good health (not recorded which). Sequenced material: glioma tissue, nonneoplastic brain tissue, or PBMCs (not recorded which).

In DNA form, the CDR3 reads TGTGCCAGCAGCCAAATCATGAGCGATGAGCAGTTCTTC. Encoded protein: CASSQIMSDEQFF. J is TRBJ2-1 and V is TRBV3-1; no reliable D call. The V and J ends lost 2 bases and 8 bases respectively, with 10 bases between them. This CDR3 spans 13 amino acids. Looked up from germline, CDR1 is LGHDT and CDR2 is YNNKEL (reference sequence).